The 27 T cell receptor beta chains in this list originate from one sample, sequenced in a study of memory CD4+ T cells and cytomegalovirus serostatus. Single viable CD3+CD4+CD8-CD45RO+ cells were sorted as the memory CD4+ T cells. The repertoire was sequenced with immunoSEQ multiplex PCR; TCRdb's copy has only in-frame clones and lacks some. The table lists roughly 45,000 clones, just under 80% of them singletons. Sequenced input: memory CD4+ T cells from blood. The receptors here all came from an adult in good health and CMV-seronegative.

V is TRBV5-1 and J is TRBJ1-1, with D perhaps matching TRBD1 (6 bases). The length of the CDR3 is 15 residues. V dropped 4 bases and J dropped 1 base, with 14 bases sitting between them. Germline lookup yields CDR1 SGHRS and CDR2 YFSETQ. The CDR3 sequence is CASSQPTGTNTEAFF. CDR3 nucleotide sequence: TGCGCCAGCAGCCAACCGACAGGAACGAACACTGAAGCTTTCTTT.

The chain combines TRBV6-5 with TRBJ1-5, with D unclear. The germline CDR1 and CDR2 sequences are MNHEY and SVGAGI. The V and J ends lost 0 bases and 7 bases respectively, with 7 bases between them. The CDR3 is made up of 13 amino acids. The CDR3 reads CASSYSRGQPQHF. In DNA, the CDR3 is TGTGCCAGCAGTTACTCGAGAGGCCAGCCCCAGCATTTT.

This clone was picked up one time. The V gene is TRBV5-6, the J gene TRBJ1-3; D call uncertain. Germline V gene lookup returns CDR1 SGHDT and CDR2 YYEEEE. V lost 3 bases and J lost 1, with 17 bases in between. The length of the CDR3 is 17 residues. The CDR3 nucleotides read TGTGCCAGCAGCTCCCCAGGTCCCGGGTGGTCTGGAAACACCATATATTTT. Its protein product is CASSSPGPGWSGNTIYF.

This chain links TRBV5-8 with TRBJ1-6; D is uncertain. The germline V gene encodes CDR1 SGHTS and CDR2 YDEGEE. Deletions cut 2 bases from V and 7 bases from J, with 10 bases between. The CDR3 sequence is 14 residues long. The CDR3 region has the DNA TGTGCCAGCAGCTTAGGCCCTCTAAATTCACCCCTCCACTTT. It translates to CASSLGPLNSPLHF.

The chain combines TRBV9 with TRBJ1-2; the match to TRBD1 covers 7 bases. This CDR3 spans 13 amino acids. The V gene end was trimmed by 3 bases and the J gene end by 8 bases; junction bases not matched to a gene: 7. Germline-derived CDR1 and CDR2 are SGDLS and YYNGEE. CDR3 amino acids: CASSGSNRGGYTF. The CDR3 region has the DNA TGTGCCAGCAGCGGGTCAAACAGGGGCGGCTACACCTTC.

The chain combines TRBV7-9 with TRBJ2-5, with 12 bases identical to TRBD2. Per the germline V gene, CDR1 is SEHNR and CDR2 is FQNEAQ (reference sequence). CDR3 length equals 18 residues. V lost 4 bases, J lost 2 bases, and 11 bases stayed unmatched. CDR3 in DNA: TGTGCCAGCAGCTATGACGGTCGAGGGACTAGCGGGCAAGAGACCCAGTACTTC. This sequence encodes CASSYDGRGTSGQETQYF.

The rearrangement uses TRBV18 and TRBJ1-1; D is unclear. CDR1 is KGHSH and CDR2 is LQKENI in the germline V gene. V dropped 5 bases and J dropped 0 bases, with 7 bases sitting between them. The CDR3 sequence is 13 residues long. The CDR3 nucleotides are TGTGCCAGCTCAACGTCCATGAACACTGAAGCTTTCTTT. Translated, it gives CASSTSMNTEAFF.

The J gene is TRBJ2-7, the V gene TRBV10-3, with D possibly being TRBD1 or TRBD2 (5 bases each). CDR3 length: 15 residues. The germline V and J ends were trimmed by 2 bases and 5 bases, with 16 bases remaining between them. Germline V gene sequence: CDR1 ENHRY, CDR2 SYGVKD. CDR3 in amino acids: CAISEPRTGAHEQYF. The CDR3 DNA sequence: TGTGCCATCAGTGAGCCTAGGACCGGGGCTCACGAGCAGTACTTC.

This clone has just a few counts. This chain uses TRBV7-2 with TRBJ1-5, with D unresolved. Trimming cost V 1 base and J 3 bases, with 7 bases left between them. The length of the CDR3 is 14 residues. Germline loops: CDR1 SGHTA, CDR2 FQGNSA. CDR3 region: CASSLGSLNQPQHF. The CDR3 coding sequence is TGTGCCAGCAGCTTAGGCAGTCTCAATCAGCCCCAGCATTTT. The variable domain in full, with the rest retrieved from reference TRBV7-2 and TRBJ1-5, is GAGVSQSPSNKVTEKGKDVELRCDPISGHTALYWYRQSLGQGLEFLIYFQGNSAPDKSGLPSDRFSAERTGGSVSTLTIQRTQQEDSAVYLCASSLGSLNQPQHFGDGTRLSIL.

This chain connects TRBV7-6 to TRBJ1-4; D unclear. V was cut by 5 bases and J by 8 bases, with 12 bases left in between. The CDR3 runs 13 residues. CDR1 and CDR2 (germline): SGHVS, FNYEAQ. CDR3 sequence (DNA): TGTGCCAGCAGCCCTCGGATAGGCGAAAAACTGTTTTTT. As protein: CASSPRIGEKLFF.

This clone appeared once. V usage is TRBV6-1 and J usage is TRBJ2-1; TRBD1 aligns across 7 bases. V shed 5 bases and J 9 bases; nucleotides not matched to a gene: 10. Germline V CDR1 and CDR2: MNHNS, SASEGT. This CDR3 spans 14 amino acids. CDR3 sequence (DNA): TGTGCCAGCAGTCCCACGGGACAGCGATTTGAGCAGTTCTTC. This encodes CASSPTGQRFEQFF.

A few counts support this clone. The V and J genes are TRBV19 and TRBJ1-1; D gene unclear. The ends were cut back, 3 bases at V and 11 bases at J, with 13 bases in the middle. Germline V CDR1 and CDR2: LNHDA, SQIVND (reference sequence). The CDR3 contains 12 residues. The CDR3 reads CASSMETRWAFF. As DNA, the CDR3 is TGTGCCAGTAGTATGGAAACCCGGTGGGCTTTCTTT.

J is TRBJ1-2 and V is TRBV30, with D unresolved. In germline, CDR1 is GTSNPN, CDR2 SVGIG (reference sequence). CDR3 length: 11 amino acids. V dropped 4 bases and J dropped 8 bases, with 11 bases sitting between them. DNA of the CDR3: TGTGCCTGGATGGGGTTGGGGGGCTACACCTTC. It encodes CAWMGLGGYTF.

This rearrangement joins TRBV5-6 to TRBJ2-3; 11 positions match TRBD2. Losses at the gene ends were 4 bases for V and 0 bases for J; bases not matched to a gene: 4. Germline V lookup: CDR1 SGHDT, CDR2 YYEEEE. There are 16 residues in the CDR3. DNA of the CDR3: TGTGCCAGCAGCCGACTAGCGGGGATTAGCACAGATACGCAGTATTTT. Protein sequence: CASSRLAGISTDTQYF. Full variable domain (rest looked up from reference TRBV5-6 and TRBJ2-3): DAGVTQSPTHLIKTRGQQVTLRCSPKSGHDTVSWYQQALGQGPQFIFQYYEEEERQRGNFPDRFSGHQFPNYSSELNVNALLLGDSALYLCASSRLAGISTDTQYFGPGTRLTVL.

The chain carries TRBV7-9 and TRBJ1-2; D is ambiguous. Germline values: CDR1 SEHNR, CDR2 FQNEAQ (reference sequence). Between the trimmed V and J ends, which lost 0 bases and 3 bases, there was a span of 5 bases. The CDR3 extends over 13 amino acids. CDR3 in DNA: TGTGCCAGCAGCTTAGCCTGGGACTATGGCTACACCTTC. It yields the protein CASSLAWDYGYTF.

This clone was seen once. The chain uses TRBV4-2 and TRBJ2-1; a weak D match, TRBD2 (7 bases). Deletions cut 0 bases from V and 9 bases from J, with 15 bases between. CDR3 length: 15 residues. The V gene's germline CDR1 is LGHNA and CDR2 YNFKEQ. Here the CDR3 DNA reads TGTGCCAGCAGCCAAGAAAGTACGGGGGGCAGTGAGCAGTTCTTC. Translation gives CASSQESTGGSEQFF.

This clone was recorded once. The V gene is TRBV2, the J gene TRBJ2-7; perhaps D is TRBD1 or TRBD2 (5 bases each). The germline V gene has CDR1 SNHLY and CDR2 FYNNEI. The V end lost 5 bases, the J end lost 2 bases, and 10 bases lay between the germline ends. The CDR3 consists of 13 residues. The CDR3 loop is CASSRDRPYEQYF. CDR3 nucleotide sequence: TGTGCCAGCAGTCGGGACCGACCCTACGAGCAGTACTTC.

The CDR3 is CASSDAVAGRGEQYF. CDR3 bases: TGTGCCAGCAGTGATGCCGTGGCAGGGCGGGGCGAGCAGTACTTC. The chain joins TRBV6-1 to TRBJ2-7; a weak D match, TRBD2 (6 bases). V was clipped by 3 bases and J by 6 bases, with 18 bases between them. The length of the CDR3 is 15 residues. The germline V gene encodes CDR1 MNHNS and CDR2 SASEGT.

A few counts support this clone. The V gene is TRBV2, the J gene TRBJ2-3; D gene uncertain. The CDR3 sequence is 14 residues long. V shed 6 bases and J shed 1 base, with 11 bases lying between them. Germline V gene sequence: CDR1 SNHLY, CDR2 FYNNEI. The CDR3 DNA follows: TGTGCCAGCAGCCGAATAGAGGGCACAGATACGCAGTATTTT. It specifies CASSRIEGTDTQYF. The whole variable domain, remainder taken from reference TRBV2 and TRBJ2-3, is EPEVTQTPSHQVTQMGQEVILRCVPISNHLYFYWYRQILGQKVEFLVSFYNNEISEKSEIFDDQFSVERPDGSNFTLKIRSTKLEDSAMYFCASSRIEGTDTQYFGPGTRLTVL.

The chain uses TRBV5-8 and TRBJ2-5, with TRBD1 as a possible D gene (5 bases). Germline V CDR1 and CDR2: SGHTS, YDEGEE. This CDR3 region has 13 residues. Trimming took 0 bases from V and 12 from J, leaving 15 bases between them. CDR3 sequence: CASSLARRTWEYF. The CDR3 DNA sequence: TGTGCCAGCAGCTTGGCTAGGCGGACATGGGAGTACTTC.

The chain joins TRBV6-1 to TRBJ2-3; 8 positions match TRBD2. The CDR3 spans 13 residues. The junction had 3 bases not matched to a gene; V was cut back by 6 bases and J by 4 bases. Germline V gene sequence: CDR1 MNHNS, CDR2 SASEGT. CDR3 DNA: TGTGCCAGCAGGAGCGGGGGTGCAGATACGCAGTATTTT. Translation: CASRSGGADTQYF.

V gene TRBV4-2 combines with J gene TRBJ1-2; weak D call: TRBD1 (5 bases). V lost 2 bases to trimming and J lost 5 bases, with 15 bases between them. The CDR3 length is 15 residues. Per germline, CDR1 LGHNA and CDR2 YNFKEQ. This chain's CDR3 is CASSQPIRGPYGYTF. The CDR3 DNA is TGTGCCAGCAGCCAACCCATAAGGGGACCTTATGGCTACACCTTC.

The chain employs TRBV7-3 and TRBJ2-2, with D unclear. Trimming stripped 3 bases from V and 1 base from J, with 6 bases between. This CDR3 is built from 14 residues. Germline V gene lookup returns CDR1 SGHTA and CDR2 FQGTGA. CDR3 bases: TGTGCCAGCAGCTTCCGCCTGAACACCGGGGAGCTGTTTTTT. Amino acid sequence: CASSFRLNTGELFF.

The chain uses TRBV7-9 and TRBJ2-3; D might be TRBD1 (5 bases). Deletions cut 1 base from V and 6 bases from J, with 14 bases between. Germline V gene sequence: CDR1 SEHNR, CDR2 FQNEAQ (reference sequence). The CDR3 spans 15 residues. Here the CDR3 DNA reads TGTGCCAGCAGCTTAGAAGGGGTCCGGTCGGATACGCAGTATTTT. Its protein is CASSLEGVRSDTQYF.

The CDR3 nucleotides read TGTGCCAGCAGCTTAACAGGGGTGAACACTGAAGCTTTCTTT. Its protein product is CASSLTGVNTEAFF. The V and J genes are TRBV5-6 and TRBJ1-1; 7 bases match TRBD1. Germline lookup yields CDR1 SGHDT and CDR2 YYEEEE. The CDR3 has 14 residues. J gave up 0 bases and V 2 bases, and 1 base lay outside the gene matches.

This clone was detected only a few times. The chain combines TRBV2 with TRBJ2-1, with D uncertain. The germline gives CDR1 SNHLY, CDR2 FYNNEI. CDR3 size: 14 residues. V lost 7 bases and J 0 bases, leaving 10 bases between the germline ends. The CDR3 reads CASMDGSSYNEQFF. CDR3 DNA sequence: TGTGCCAGCATGGACGGAAGCTCCTACAATGAGCAGTTCTTC.

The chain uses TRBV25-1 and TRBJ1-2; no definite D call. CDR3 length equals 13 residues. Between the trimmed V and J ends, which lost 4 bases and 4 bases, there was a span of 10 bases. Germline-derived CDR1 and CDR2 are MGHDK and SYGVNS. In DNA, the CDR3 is TGTGCCAGCAGTGTTGGGGTATTCTATGGCTACACCTTC. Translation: CASSVGVFYGYTF.